The rows below give T cell receptor beta chains drawn from one sample of a study of shared clonotypes between healthy human individuals. TCRdb keeps only in-frame clones here, not all; method: immunoSEQ multiplex PCR. This table has fewer than 1 million clones, 90% to 97% appearing once. Sequencing input: naive CD8+ T cells sorted from blood. Receptor source: a man aged 30-40 years in good health. CDR3s include the opening cysteine and the closing phenylalanine or tryptophan. Fields, in order: V gene, clone size, J gene, D gene, CDR3 protein, CDR3 DNA. D genes are given only for firm matches. Not all rows give a size; the values are once, few, many and, for expanded clones, a class.

TRBV9	NA	TRBJ2-3	NA	CASSVAGVRTDTQYF	TGTGCCAGCAGCGTAGCGGGAGTGAGGACAGATACGCAGTATTTT
TRBV7-9	NA	TRBJ1-2	TRBD1	CASSLAVTGTGYTF	TGTGCCAGCAGCTTAGCGGTGACAGGGACTGGCTACACCTTC
TRBV4-1	NA	TRBJ2-5	NA	CASSHPSGETQYF	TGCGCCAGCAGCCACCCCTCAGGGGAGACCCAGTACTTC
TRBV4-1	NA	TRBJ1-3	NA	CASSQDQGHTIYF	TGCGCCAGCAGCCAGGACCAAGGGCACACCATATATTTT
TRBV4-1	NA	TRBJ2-7	TRBD2	CASSQAGLADRYEQYF	TGCGCCAGCAGCCAAGCGGGACTAGCGGATCGTTACGAGCAGTACTTC
TRBV7-9	once	TRBJ2-7	NA	CASSLSQGYEQYF	TGTGCCAGCAGCTTATCGCAGGGCTACGAGCAGTACTTC
TRBV28	NA	TRBJ1-2	NA	CASSSAGPGYTF	TGTGCCAGCAGTTCGGCAGGGCCTGGCTACACCTTC
TRBV15	NA	TRBJ2-7	NA	CATSRVRGSYEQYF	TGTGCCACCAGCAGAGTTAGGGGATCCTACGAGCAGTACTTC
TRBV15	NA	TRBJ1-1	NA	CATSPRDMYTEAFF	TGTGCCACCAGCCCACGAGACATGTACACTGAAGCTTTCTTT
TRBV27	NA	TRBJ2-7	NA	CASSGGLEQYF	TGTGCCAGCAGTGGTGGTCTCGAGCAGTACTTC